This TCR beta chain was recovered during a study of pediatric ulcerative colitis. Study-wide findings and caveats: Total lymphocyte DNA, not sorted subsets, was the template. Clonal expansions reduced rectal repertoire diversity in acute severe colitis.

The germline gives CDR1 SGHRS, CDR2 YFSETQ. The CDR3 consists of 13 residues. Between the trimmed V and J ends, which lost 1 base and 10 bases, there was a span of 12 bases. During colonoscopy, one to two rectal pinch biopsies were collected. Sequencing depth was up to 500,000 reads per sample. Measured with immunoSEQ multiplex PCR; TCRdb has only the in-frame clones, and not every one. The sample consists of 40,000 to 55,000 clones, about four fifths of them appearing once. In this sample, this clone turned up a few times. What it binds is unknown. This TCR was recovered from a girl aged 5-17 years with moderate ulcerative colitis. The sequenced sample was gut tissue. The chain couples TRBV5-1 to TRBJ2-1, with D maybe TRBD1 (5 bases). The CDR3 sequence: CASSLMMGREQFF. CDR3 nucleotide sequence: TGCGCCAGCAGCTTGATGATGGGGCGAGAGCAGTTCTTC.